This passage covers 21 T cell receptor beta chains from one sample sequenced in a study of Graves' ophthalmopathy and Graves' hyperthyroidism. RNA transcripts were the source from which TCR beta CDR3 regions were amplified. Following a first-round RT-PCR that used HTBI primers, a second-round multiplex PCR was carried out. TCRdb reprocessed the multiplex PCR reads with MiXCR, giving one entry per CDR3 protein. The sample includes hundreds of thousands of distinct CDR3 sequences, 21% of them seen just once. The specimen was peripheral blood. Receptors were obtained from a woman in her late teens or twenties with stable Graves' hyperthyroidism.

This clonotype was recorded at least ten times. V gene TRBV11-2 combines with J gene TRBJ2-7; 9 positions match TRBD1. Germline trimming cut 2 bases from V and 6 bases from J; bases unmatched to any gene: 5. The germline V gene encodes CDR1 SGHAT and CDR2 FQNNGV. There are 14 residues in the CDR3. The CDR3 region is CASSLWTGEAEQYF. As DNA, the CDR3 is TGTGCCAGCAGCTTATGGACAGGGGAAGCCGAGCAGTACTTC. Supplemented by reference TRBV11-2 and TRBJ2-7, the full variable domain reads EAGVAQSPRYKIIEKRQSVAFWCNPISGHATLYWYQQILGQGPKLLIQFQNNGVVDDSQLPKDRFSAERLKGVDSTLKIQPAKLEDSAVYLCASSLWTGEAEQYFGPGTRLTVT.

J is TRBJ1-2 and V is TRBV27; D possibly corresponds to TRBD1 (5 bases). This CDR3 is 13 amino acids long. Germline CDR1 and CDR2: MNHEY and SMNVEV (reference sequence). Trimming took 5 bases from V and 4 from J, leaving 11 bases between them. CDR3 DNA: TGTGCCAGCAGTGCACAGGTGGGCTATGGCTACACCTTC. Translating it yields CASSAQVGYGYTF.

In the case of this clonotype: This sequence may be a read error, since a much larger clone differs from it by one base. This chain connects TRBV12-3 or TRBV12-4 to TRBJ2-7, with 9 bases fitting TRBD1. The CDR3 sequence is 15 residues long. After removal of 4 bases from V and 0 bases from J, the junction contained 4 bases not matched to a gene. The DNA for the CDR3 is TGTGCCAGCAGTTGGGGGACAGGGAGCTCCTACGAGCAGTACTTC. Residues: CASSWGTGSSYEQYF.

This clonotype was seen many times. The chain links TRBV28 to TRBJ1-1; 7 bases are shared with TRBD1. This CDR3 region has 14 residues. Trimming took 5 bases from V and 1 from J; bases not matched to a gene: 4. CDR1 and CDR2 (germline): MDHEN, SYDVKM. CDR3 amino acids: CASSTTGENTEAFF. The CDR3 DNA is TGTGCCAGCAGTACCACAGGGGAGAACACTGAAGCTTTCTTT.

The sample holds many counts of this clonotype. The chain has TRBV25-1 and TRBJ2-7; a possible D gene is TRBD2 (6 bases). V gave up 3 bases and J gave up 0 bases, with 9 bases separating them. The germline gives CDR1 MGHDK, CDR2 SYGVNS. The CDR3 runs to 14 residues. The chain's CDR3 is CASSDRGVSYEQYF. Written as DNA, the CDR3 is TGTGCCAGCAGTGACCGCGGGGTCTCCTACGAGCAGTACTTC.

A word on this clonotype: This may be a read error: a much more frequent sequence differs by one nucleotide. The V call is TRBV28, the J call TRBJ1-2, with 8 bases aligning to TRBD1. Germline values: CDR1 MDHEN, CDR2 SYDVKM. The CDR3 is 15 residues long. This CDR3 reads CVSSFSGTGPYGYTF. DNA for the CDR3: TGTGTCAGCAGTTTTTCCGGGACAGGTCCTTATGGCTACACCTTC.

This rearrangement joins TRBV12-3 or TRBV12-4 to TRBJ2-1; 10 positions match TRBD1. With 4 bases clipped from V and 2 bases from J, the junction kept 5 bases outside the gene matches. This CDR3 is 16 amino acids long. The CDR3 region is CASSSSDRGAYNEQFF. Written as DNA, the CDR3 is TGTGCCAGCAGTTCATCGGACAGGGGGGCCTACAATGAGCAGTTCTTC.

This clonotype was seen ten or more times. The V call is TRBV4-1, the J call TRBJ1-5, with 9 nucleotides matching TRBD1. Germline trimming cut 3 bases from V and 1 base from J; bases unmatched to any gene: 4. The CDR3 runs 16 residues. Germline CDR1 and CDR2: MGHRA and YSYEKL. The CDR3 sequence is CASSQVTGGSNQPQHF. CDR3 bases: TGCGCCAGCAGCCAGGTAACAGGGGGCAGCAATCAGCCCCAGCATTTT.

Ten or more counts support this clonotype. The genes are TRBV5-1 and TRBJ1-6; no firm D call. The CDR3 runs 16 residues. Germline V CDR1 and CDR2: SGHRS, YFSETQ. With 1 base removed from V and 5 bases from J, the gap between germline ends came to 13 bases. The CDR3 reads CASSLMQIADNSPLHF. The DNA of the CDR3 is TGCGCCAGCAGCTTGATGCAGATTGCCGATAATTCACCCCTCCACTTT.

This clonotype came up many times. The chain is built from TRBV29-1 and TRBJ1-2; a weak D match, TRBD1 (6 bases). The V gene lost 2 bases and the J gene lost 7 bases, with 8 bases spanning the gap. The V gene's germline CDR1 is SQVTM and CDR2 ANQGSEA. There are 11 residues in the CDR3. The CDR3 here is CSVEWGRGYTF. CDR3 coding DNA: TGCAGCGTTGAATGGGGGCGTGGCTACACCTTC.

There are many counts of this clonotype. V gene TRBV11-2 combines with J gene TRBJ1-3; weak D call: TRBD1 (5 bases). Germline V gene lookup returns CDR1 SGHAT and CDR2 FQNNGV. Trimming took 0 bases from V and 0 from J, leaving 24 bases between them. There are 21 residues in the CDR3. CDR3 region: CASSLESSSMARGFSGNTIYF. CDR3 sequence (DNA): TGTGCCAGCAGCTTAGAATCATCTTCGATGGCTCGGGGCTTCTCTGGAAACACCATATATTTT.

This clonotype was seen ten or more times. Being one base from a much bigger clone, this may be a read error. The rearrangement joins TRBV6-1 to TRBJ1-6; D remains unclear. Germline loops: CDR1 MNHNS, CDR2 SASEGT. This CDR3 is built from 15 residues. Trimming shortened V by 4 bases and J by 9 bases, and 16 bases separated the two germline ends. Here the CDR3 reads CASSGARDASSPLHF. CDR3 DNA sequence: TGTGCCAGCAGTGGAGCGCGAGATGCGTCTTCACCCCTCCACTTT.

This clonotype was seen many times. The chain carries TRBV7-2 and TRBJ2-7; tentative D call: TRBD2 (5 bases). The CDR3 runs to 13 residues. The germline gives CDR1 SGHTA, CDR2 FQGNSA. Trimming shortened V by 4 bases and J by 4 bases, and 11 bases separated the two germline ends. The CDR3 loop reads CASSSWTAYEQYF. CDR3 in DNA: TGTGCCAGCAGCTCCTGGACTGCTTACGAGCAGTACTTC.

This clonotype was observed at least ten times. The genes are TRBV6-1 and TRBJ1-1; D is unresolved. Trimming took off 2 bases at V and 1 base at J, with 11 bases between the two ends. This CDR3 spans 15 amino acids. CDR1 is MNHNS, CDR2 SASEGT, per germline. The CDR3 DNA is TGTGCCAGCAGTGAATCGGCTGATTGGAACACTGAAGCTTTCTTT. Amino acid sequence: CASSESADWNTEAFF.

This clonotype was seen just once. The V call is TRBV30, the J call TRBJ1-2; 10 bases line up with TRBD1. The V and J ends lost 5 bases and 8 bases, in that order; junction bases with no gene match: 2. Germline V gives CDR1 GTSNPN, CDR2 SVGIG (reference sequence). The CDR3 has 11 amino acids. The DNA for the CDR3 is TGTGCCTGGCAGACAGGGGGCGGCTACACCTTC. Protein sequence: CAWQTGGGYTF. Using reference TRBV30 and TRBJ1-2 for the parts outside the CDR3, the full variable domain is SQTIHQWPATLVQPVGSPLSLECTVEGTSNPNLYWYRQAAGRGLQLLFYSVGIGQISSEVPQNLSASRPQDRQFILSSKKLLLSDSGFYLCAWQTGGGYTFGSGTRLTVV.

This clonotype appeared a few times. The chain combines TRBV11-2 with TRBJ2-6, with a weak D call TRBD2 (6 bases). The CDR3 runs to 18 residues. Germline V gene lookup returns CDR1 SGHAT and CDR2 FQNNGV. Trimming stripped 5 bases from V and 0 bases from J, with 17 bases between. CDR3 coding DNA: TGTGCCAGCAGCCCCGGCCTTCGGGGGAACTCTGGGGCCAACGTCCTGACTTTC. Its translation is CASSPGLRGNSGANVLTF.

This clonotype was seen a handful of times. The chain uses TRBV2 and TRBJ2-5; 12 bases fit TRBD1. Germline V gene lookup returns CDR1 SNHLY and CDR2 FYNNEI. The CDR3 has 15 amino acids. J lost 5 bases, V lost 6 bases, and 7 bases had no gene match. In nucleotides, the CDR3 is TGTGCCAGCAGAATGGGACAGGGGGCCGGGGAGACCCAGTACTTC. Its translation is CASRMGQGAGETQYF.

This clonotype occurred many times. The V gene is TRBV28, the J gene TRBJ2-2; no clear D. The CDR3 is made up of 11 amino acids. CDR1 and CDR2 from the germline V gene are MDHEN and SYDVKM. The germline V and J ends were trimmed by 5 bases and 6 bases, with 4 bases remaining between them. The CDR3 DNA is TGTGCCAGCAGTGAAGCCGGGGAGCTGTTTTTT. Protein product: CASSEAGELFF. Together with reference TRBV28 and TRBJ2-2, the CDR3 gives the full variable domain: DVKVTQSSRYLVKRTGEKVFLECVQDMDHENMFWYRQDPGLGLRLIYFSYDVKMKEKGDIPEGYSVSREKKERFSLILESASTNQTSMYLCASSEAGELFFGEGSRLTVL.

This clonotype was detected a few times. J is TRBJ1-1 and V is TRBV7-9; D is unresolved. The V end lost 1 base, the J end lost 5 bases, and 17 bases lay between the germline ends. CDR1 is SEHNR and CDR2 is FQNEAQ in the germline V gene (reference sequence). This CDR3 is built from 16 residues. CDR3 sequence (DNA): TGTGCCAGCAGCTTAGGAGAATCCTCCAGTTTAACTGAAGCTTTCTTT. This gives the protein CASSLGESSSLTEAFF.

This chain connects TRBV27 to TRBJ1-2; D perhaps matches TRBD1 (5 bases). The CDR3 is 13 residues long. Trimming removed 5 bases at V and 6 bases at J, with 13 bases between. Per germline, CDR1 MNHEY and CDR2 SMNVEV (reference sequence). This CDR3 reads CASSPGRINGYTF. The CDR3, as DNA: TGTGCCAGCAGTCCAGGGAGGATAAATGGCTACACCTTC.

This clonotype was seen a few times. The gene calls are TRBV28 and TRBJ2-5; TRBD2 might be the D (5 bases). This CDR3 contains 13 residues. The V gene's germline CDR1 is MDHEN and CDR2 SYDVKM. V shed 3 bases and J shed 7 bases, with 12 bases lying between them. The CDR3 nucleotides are TGTGCCAGCAGTTTTCTACCAGAGGGGACCCAGTACTTC. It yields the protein CASSFLPEGTQYF.